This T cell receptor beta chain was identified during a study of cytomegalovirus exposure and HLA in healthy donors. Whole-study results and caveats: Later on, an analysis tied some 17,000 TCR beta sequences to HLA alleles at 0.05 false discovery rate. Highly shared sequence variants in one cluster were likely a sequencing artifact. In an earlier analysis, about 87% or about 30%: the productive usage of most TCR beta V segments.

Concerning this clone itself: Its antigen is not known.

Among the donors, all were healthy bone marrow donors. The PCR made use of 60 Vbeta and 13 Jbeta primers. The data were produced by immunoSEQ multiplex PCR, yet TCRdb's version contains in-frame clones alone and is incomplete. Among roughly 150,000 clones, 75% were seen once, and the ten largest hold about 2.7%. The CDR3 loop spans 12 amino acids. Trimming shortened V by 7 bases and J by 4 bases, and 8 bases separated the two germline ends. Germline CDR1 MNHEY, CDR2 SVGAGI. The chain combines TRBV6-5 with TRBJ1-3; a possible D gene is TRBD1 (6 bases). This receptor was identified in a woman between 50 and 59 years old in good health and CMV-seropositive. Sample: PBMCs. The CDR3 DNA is TGTGCCAGCATAGACAGGGGAAACACCATATATTTT. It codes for CASIDRGNTIYF.